The clone carrying this TCR beta chain was detected a few times. Germline values: CDR1 LGHNA, CDR2 YNFKEQ. Trimming at V came to 4 bases and at J to 0 bases, leaving 9 bases not matched to a gene. The CDR3 consists of 17 residues. This sample was included in a study of molecular identifiers for immune sequencing clone quantification. TCRdb redid the calling of the PCR reads with MiXCR, one entry per CDR3 protein. The sample includes just under 650,000 distinct CDR3 sequences, just under 20% of them seen just once. The receptor's source is a human donor in good health. Some libraries in this study had Jurkat cell RNA spiked in. The sample was naive CD8+ T cells from blood, with Jurkat cell RNA spiked in. As for subset: FACS-sorted CD8+CD4-CCR7+CD45RA+ naive T cells. The V and J genes are TRBV4-2 and TRBJ2-3, with 8 nucleotides matching TRBD2. CDR3 region: CASSPGAASGSTDTQYF. The DNA for the CDR3 is TGTGCCAGCAGCCCCGGGGCAGCTAGCGGGAGCACAGATACGCAGTATTTT.